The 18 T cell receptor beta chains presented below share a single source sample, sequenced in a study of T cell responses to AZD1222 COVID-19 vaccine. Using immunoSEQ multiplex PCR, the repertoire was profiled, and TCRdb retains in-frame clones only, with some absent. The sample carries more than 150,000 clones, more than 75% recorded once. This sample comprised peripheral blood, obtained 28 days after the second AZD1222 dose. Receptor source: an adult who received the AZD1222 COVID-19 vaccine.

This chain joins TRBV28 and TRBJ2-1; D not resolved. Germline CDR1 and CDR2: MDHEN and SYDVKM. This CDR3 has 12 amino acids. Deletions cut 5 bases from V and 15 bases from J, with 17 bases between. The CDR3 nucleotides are TGTGCCAGCAGTCTTAAAATAGGATCCATGTTCTTC. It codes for CASSLKIGSMFF.

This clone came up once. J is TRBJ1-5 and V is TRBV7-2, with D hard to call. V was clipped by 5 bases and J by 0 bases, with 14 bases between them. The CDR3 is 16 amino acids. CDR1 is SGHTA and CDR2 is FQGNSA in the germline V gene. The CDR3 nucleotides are TGTGCCAGCAGCCTGGGCCGGGCGAATAGCAATCAGCCCCAGCATTTT. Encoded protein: CASSLGRANSNQPQHF. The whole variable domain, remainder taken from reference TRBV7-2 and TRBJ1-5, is GAGVSQSPSNKVTEKGKDVELRCDPISGHTALYWYRQSLGQGLEFLIYFQGNSAPDKSGLPSDRFSAERTGGSVSTLTIQRTQQEDSAVYLCASSLGRANSNQPQHFGDGTRLSIL.

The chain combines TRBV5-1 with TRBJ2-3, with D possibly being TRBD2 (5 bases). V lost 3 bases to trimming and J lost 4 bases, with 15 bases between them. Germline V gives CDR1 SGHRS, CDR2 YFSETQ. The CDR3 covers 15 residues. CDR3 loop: CASSYSGDYADTQYF. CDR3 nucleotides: TGCGCCAGCAGCTACTCCGGGGATTACGCAGATACGCAGTATTTT. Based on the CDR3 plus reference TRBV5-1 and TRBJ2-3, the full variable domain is KAGVTQTPRYLIKTRGQQVTLSCSPISGHRSVSWYQQTPGQGLQFLFEYFSETQRNKGNFPGRFSGRQFSNSRSEMNVSTLELGDSALYLCASSYSGDYADTQYFGPGTRLTVL.

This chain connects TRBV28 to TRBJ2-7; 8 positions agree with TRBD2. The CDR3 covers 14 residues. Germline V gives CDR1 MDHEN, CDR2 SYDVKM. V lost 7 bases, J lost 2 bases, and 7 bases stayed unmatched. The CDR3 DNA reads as TGTGCCAGCACCCCGGGAGGGCTCCCCTACGAGCAGTACTTC. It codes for CASTPGGLPYEQYF.

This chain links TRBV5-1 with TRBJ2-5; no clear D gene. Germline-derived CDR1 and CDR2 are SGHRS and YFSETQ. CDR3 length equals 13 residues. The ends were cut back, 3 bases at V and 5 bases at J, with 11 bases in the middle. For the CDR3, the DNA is TGCGCCAGCAGCTCAAGGGATCTGGAGACCCAGTACTTC. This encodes CASSSRDLETQYF.

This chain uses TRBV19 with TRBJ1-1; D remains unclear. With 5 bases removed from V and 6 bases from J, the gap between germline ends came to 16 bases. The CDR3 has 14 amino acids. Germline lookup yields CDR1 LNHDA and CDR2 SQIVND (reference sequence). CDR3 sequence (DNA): TGTGCCAGTAGTCCCAAGGCGGGATTCTCTGAAGCTTTCTTT. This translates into CASSPKAGFSEAFF.

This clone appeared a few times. The CDR3, as DNA: TGTGCCAGCAGCTTAAGTCAGGGAAGGAATGAAAAACTGTTTTTT. It specifies CASSLSQGRNEKLFF. V is TRBV7-9 and J is TRBJ1-4; a weak D match, TRBD1 (5 bases). V was trimmed by 2 bases and J by 5 bases, leaving 12 bases between them. This CDR3 contains 15 residues. From germline, CDR1 is SEHNR and CDR2 FQNEAQ (reference sequence).

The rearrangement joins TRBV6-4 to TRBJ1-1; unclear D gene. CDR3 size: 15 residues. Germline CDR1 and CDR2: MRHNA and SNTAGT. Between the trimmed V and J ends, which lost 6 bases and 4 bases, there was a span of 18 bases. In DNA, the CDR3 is TGTGCCAGCAGCCGAGTTGACCCGACTGGCACTGAAGCTTTCTTT. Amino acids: CASSRVDPTGTEAFF.

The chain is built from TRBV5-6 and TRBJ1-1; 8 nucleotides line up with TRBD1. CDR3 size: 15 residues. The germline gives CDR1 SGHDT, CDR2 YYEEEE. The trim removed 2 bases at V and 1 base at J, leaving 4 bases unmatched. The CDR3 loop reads CASSLPGTGNTEAFF. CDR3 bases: TGTGCCAGCAGCTTACCTGGGACAGGGAACACTGAAGCTTTCTTT.

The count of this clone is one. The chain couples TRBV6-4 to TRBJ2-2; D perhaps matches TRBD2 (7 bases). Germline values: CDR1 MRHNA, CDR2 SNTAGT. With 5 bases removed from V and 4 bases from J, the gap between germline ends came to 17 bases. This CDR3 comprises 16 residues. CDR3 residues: CASSPRGGAPTGELFF. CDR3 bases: TGTGCCAGCAGTCCAAGAGGGGGGGCGCCCACCGGGGAGCTGTTTTTT.

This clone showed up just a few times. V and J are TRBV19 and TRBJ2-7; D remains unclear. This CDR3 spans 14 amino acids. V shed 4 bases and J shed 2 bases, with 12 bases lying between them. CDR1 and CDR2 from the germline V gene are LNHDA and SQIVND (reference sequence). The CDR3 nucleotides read TGTGCCAGTAGTAACCGGGCCGGCGCCTACGAGCAGTACTTC. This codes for CASSNRAGAYEQYF.

CDR3 nucleotide sequence: TGTGCCAGCAGCGCCGCTGGACAGGGGGCCGGGGGAAACACTGAAGCTTTCTTT. Translating gives CASSAAGQGAGGNTEAFF. The gene calls are TRBV9 and TRBJ1-1; 11 nucleotides match TRBD1. The CDR3 loop spans 18 amino acids. The V and J ends lost 3 bases and 2 bases, in that order; junction bases with no gene match: 12. CDR1 and CDR2 from the germline V gene are SGDLS and YYNGEE. The full variable domain, in which reference TRBV9 and TRBJ1-1 provide the parts outside the CDR3, is DSGVTQTPKHLITATGQRVTLRCSPRSGDLSVYWYQQSLDQGLQFLIQYYNGEERAKGNILERFSAQQFPDLHSELNLSSLELGDSALYFCASSAAGQGAGGNTEAFFGQGTRLTVV.

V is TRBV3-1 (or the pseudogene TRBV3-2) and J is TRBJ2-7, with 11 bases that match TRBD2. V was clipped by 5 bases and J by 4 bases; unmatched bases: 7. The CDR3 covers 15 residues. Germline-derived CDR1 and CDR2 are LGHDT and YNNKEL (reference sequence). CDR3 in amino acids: CASSYPGLAVYEQYF. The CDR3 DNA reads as TGTGCCAGCAGCTATCCGGGACTAGCGGTGTACGAGCAGTACTTC.

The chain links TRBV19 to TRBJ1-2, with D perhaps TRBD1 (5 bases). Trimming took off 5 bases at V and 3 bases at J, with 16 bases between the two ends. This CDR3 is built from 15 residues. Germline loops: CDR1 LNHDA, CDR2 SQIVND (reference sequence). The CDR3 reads CASSSRQFVDYGYTF. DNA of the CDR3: TGTGCCAGTAGTTCTAGACAGTTTGTCGACTATGGCTACACCTTC.

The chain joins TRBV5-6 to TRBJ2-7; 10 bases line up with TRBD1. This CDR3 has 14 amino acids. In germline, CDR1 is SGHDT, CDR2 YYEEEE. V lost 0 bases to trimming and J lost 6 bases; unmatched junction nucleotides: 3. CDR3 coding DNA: TGTGCCAGCAGCTTGGGACAGGGGGCGCGCGAGCAGTACTTC. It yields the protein CASSLGQGAREQYF.

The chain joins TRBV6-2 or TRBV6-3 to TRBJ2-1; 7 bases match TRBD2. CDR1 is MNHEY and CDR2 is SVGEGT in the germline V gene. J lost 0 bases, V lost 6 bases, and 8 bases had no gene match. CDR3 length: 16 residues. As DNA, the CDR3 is TGTGCCAGCAGCCCCACCGGGGGGAGCTCCTACAATGAGCAGTTCTTC. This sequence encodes CASSPTGGSSYNEQFF.

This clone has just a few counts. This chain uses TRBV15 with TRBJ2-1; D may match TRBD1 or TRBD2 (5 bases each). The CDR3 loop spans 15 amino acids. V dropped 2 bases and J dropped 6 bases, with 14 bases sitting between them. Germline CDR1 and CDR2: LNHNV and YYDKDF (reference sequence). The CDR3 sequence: CATSRRGVGANEQFF. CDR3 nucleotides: TGTGCCACCAGCAGAAGAGGGGTAGGGGCCAATGAGCAGTTCTTC.

The CDR3 spells CASLSETDTQYF. The CDR3 coding sequence is TGTGCCAGCCTTTCTGAGACAGATACGCAGTATTTT. This chain connects TRBV19 to TRBJ2-3; D is undetermined. The CDR3 has 12 residues. V was pared by 9 bases and J by 3 bases, with 10 bases between. Per germline, CDR1 LNHDA and CDR2 SQIVND (reference sequence).